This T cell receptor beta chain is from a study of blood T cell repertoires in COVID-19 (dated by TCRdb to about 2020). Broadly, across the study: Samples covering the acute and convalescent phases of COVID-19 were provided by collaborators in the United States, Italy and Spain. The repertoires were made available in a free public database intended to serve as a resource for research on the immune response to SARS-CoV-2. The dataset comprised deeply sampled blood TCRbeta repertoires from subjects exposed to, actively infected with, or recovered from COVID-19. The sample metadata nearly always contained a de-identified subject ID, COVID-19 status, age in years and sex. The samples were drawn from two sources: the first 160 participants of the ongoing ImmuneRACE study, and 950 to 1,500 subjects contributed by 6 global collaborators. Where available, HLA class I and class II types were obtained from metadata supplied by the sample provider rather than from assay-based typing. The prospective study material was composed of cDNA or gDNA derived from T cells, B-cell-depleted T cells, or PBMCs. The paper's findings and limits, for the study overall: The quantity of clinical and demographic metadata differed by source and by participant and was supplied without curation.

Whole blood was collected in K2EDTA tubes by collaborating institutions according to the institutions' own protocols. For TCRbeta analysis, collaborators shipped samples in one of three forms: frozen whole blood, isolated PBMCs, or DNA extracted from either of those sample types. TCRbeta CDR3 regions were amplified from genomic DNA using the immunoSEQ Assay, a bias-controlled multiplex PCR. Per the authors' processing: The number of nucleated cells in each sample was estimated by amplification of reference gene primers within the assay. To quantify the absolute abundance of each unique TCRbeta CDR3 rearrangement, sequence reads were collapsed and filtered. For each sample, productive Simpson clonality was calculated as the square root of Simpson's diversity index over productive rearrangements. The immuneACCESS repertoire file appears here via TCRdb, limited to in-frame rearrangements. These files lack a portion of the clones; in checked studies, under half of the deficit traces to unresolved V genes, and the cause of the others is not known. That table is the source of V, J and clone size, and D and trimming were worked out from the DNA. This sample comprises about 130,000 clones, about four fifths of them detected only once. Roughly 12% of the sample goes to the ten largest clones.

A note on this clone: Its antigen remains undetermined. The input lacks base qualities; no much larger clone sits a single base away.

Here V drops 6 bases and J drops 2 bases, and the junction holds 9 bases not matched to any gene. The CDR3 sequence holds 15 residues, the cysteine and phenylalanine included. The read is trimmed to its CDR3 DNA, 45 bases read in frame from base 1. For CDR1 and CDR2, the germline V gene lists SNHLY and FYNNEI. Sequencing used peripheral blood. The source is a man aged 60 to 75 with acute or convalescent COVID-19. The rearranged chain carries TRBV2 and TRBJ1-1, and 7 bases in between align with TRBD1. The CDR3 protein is CASRERGQPNTEAFF. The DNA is TGTGCCAGCAGGGAAAGGGGACAGCCCAACACTGAAGCTTTCTTT.